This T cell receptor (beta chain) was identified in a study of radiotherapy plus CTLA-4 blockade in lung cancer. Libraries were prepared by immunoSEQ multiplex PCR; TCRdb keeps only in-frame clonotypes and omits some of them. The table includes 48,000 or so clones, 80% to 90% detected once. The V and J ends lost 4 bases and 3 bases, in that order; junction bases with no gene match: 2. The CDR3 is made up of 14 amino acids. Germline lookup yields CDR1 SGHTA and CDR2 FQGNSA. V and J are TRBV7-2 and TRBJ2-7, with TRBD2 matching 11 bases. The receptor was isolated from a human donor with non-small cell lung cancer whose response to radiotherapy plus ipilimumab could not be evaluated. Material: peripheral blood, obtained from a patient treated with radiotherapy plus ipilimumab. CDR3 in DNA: TGTGCCAGCAGCTCTAGCGGGGGGAACTACGAGCAGTACTTC. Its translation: CASSSSGGNYEQYF.